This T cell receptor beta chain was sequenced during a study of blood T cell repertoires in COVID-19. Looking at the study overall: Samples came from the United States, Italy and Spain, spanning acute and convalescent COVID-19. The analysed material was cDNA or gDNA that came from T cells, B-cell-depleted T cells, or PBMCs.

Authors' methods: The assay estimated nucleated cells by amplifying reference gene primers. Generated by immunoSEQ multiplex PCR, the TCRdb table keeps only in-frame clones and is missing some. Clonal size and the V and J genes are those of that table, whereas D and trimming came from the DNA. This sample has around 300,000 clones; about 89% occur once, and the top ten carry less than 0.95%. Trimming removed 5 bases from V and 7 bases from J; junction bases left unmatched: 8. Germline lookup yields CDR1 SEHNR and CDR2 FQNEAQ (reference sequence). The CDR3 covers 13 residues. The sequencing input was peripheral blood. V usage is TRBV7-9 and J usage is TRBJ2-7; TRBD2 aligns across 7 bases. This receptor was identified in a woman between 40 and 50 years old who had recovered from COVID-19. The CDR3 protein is CASSRGTTGEQYF. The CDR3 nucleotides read TGTGCCAGCAGCCGCGGGACTACGGGGGAGCAGTACTTC.